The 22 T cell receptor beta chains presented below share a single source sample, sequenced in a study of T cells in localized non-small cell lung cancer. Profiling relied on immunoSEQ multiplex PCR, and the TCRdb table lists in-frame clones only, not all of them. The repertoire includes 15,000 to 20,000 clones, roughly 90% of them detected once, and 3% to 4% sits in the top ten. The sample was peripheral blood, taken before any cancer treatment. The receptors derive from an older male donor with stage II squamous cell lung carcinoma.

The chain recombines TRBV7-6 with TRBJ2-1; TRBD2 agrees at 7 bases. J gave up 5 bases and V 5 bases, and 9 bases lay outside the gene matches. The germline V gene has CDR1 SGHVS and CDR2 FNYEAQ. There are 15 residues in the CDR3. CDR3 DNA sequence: TGTGCCAGCAGCCCCCGTACGGGGACTAACAATGAGCAGTTCTTC. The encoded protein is CASSPRTGTNNEQFF.

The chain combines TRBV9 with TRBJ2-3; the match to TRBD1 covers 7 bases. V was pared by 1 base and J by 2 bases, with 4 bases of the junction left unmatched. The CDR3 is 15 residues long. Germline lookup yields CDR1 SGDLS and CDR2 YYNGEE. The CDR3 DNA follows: TGTGCCAGCAGCGTATGGACAGGAACCACAGATACGCAGTATTTT. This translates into CASSVWTGTTDTQYF.

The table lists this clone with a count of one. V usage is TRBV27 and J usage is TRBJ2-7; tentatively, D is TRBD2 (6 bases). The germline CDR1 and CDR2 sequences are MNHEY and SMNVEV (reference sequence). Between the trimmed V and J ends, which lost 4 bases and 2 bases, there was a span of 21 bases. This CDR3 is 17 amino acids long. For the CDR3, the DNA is TGTGCCAGCAGTTCCCTTTTTACGCTAGCGCAAACCTACGAGCAGTACTTC. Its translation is CASSSLFTLAQTYEQYF.

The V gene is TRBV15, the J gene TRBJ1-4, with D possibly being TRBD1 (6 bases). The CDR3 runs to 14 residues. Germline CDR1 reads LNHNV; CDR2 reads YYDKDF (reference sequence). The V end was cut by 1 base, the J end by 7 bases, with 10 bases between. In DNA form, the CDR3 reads TGTGCCACCAGCAGAGGACAGGTTGGTGAAAAACTGTTTTTT. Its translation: CATSRGQVGEKLFF. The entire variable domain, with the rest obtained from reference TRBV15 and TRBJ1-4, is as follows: DAMVIQNPRYQVTQFGKPVTLSCSQTLNHNVMYWYQQKSSQAPKLLFHYYDKDFNNEADTPDNFQSRRPNTSFCFLDIRSPGLGDTAMYLCATSRGQVGEKLFFGSGTQLSVL.

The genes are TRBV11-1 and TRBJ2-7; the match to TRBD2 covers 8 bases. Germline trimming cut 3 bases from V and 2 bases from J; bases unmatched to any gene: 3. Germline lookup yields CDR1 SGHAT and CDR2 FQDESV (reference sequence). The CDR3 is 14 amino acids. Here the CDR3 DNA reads TGTGCCAGCAGCTTCTTCGGGAGGGCCTACGAGCAGTACTTC. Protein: CASSFFGRAYEQYF.

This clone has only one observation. The CDR3, as DNA: TGTGCCAGTAGCCCGAAGGTGGATGCTAGCACAGATACGCAGTATTTT. Translating it yields CASSPKVDASTDTQYF. The gene calls are TRBV19 and TRBJ2-3, with D uncertain. In germline, CDR1 is LNHDA, CDR2 SQIVND (reference sequence). This CDR3 contains 16 residues. The V gene lost 6 bases and the J gene lost 0 bases, with 16 bases spanning the gap.

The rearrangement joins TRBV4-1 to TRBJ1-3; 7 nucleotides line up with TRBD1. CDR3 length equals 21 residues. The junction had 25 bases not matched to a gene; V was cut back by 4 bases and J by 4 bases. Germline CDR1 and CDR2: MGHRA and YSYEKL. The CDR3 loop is CASSLGAGPGGYAGSGNTIYF. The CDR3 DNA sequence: TGCGCCAGCAGCCTAGGTGCCGGGCCAGGGGGATATGCTGGATCCGGAAACACCATATATTTT.

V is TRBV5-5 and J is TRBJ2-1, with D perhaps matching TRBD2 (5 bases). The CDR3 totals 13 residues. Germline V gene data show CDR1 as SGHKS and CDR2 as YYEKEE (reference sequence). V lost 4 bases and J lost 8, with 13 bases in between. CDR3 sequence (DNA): TGTGCCAGCAGCCCGACTATAACCTATGAGCAGTTCTTC. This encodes CASSPTITYEQFF. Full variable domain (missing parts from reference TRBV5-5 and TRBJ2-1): DAGVTQSPTHLIKTRGQQVTLRCSPISGHKSVSWYQQVLGQGPQFIFQYYEKEERGRGNFPDRFSARQFPNYSSELNVNALLLGDSALYLCASSPTITYEQFFGPGTRLTVL.

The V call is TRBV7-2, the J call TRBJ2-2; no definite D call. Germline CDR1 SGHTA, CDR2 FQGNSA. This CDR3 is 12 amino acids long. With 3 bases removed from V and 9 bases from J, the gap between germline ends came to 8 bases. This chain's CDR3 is CASSLGGRELFF. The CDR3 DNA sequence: TGTGCCAGCAGCTTGGGTGGGAGGGAGCTGTTTTTT.

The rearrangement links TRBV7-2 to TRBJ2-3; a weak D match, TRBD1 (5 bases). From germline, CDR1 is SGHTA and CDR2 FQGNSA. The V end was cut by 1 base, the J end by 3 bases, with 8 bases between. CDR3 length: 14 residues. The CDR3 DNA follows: TGTGCCAGCAGCTTAGTGTACAGGACAGATACGCAGTATTTT. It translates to CASSLVYRTDTQYF.

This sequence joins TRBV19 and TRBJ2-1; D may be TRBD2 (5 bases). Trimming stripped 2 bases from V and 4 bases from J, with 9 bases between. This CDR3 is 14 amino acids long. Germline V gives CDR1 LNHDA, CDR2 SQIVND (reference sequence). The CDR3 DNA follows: TGTGCCAGTAGTATAACCGGGGTATACAATGAGCAGTTCTTC. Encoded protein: CASSITGVYNEQFF.

The CDR3 bases are TGTGCCAGCAGGACTAGGTCAGATACGCAGTATTTT. Translated, it gives CASRTRSDTQYF. The chain has TRBV27 and TRBJ2-3; D is perhaps TRBD2 (6 bases). CDR1 is MNHEY, CDR2 SMNVEV, per germline (reference sequence). The CDR3 length is 12 residues. Trimming pared 6 bases from V and 4 bases from J, leaving 8 bases between.

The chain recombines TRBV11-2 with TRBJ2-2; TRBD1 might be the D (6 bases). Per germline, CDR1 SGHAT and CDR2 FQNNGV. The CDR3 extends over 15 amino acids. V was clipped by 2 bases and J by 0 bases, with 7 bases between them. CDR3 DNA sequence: TGTGCCAGCAGCTTATGGGACACGAACACCGGGGAGCTGTTTTTT. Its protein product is CASSLWDTNTGELFF.

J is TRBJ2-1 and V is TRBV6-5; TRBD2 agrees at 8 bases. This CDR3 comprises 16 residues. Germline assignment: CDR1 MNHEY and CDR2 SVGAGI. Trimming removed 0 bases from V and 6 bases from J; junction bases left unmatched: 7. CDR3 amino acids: CASSYSSGRARNEQFF. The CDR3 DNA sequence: TGTGCCAGCAGTTACTCATCCGGGAGGGCCCGCAATGAGCAGTTCTTC.

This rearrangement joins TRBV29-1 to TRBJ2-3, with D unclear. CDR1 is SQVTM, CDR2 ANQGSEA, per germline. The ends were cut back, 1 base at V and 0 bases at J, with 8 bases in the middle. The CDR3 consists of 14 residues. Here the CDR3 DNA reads TGCAGCGTTGAAGGAAGGCTGAGCACAGATACGCAGTATTTT. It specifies CSVEGRLSTDTQYF.

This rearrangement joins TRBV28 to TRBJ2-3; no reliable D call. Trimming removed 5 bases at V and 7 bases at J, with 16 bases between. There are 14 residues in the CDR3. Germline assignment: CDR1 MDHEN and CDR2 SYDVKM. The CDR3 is CASSQPLRQNTQYF. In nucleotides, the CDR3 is TGTGCCAGCAGTCAGCCCCTTCGTCAAAATACGCAGTATTTT.

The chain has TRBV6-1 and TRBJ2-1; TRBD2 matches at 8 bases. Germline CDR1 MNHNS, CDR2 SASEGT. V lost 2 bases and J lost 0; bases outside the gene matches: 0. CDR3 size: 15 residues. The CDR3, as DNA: TGTGCCAGCAGTGAACTAGCGGGCTCCTACAATGAGCAGTTCTTC. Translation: CASSELAGSYNEQFF.

The CDR3 is CASSLAVSEQFF. The CDR3 bases are TGTGCCAGCAGCCTAGCGGTGAGTGAGCAGTTCTTC. V is TRBV9 and J is TRBJ2-1, with 7 bases identical to TRBD2. V shed 4 bases, J shed 9 bases, and the junction held 4 bases outside the gene matches. Germline V gene data show CDR1 as SGDLS and CDR2 as YYNGEE. This CDR3 spans 12 amino acids.

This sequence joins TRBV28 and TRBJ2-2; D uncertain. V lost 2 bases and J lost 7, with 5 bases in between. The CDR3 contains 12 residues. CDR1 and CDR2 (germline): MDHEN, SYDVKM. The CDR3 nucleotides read TGTGCCAGCAGTTTACATCTCGGGGAGCTGTTTTTT. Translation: CASSLHLGELFF.

CDR3 sequence reads: CASSYRDGQAPFF. DNA for the CDR3: TGTGCCAGCAGTTACCGGGACGGACAGGCCCCGTTCTTC. This chain connects TRBV6-5 to TRBJ2-1, with 7 bases matching TRBD1. Trimming at V came to 2 bases and at J to 15 bases, leaving 10 bases not matched to a gene. CDR1 is MNHEY, CDR2 SVGAGI, per germline. The CDR3 consists of 13 residues.

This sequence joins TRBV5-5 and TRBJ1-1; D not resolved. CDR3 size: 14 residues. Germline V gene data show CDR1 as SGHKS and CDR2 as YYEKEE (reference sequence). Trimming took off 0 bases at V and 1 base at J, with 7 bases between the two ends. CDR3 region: CASSLELSNTEAFF. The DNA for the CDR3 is TGTGCCAGCAGCTTGGAACTCTCGAACACTGAAGCTTTCTTT.

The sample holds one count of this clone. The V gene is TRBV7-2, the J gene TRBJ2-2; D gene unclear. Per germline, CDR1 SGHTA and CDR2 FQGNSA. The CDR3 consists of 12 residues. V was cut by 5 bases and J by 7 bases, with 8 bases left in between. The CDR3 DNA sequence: TGTGCCAGCAGCCCCGGAATCGGGGAGCTGTTTTTT. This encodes CASSPGIGELFF.